This T cell receptor beta chain is drawn from a study of tumor-infiltrating lymphocytes in primary liver carcinoma. In the study overall: Primary liver carcinoma, confirmed by histopathology, was surgically resected. Among the tumors, stages were T1-T3 N0M0 and sizes roughly 4.2 to 10 cm.

A word on this clonotype: The antigen is undetermined.

Germline DNA was extracted alongside blood RNA, which was obtained from unsorted whole blood. Using a constant-region primer together with ProtoScript II reverse transcriptase, TCR beta cDNA was made from approximately 0.55 ug of total RNA. Three rounds of nested multiplex PCR with slightly modified ARM-PCR produced TCR beta libraries. The first two PCR rounds, roughly 9 cycles each, used TRBV1-TRBV30 forward primers and a C-beta reverse primer. MiXCR was run by TCRdb on the multiplex PCR reads, yielding one entry per CDR3 protein. The sample shows 310,000 or so distinct CDR3 sequences, nearly 60% of them seen only once. Study findings and constraints: Lesser overlap characterized tumor-adjacent and tumor-blood pairs relative to tumor region pairs.

With 6 bases clipped from V and 2 bases from J, the junction kept 9 bases outside the gene matches. The CDR3 length is 15 residues. The germline gives CDR1 SQVTM, CDR2 ANQGSEA. The chain recombines TRBV29-1 with TRBJ1-4; 7 nucleotides match TRBD1. This receptor was obtained from a woman aged 25 to 45 with primary liver carcinoma and hepatitis B virus infection. Sequencing was carried out using peripheral blood. CDR3 sequence reads: CSVDCDRATNEKLFF. For the CDR3, the DNA is TGCAGCGTAGACTGTGACAGGGCCACTAATGAAAAACTGTTTTTT.